This TCR beta chain came from a study of T cell changes during pregnancy in multiple sclerosis. Clones were sequenced by immunoSEQ multiplex PCR, and TCRdb holds only the in-frame ones, with some missing. The sample lists tens of thousands of clones; about 93% were seen once. Germline trimming cut 3 bases from V and 8 bases from J; bases unmatched to any gene: 6. This CDR3 comprises 14 residues. Germline loops: CDR1 MGHRA, CDR2 YSYEKL. Source: peripheral blood, taken in the first trimester of pregnancy. The chain links TRBV4-1 to TRBJ1-4; 7 bases map to TRBD1. The source is a female donor with multiple sclerosis, enrolled in a pregnancy study. The CDR3 sequence: CASSHDRVGEKLFF. CDR3 nucleotides: TGCGCCAGCAGCCATGACAGGGTCGGGGAAAAACTGTTTTTT.